The rows below give T cell receptor beta chains drawn from one sample of a study of cytomegalovirus exposure and HLA in healthy donors. Sequencing was performed with immunoSEQ multiplex PCR; in TCRdb, only in-frame clones are kept and a portion is missing. The repertoire holds about 130,000 clones, with nearly 90% as singletons. The sequencing sample was made of PBMCs. The receptors originated from a man in his thirties or forties in good health and CMV-seronegative. The CDR3 runs from the conserved cysteine through the conserved F or W. Size tells how often a clone was seen (once, few, many) or the class of an expanded clone, and some rows leave it out.

clone size,CDR3 length,V gene,CDR3 protein
-,14,TRBV19,CASSPGQVNYGYTF
-,16,TRBV4-1,CASSQLQGVVYNEQFF
-,17,TRBV7-3,CASSLFKTGINTGELFF
-,15,TRBV19,CASSIGAPYNSPLHF
once,13,TRBV7-9,CASSPTANTEAFF
-,16,TRBV5-6,CASSLAPTGGRTEAFF
-,15,TRBV7-9,CASSSRDRRDYGYTF
few,14,TRBV6-1,CASSEEGTVYGYTF
-,12,TRBV6-5,CASIGGVGGYTF
few,14,TRBV6-1,CASTPPREPEGYTF
once,14,TRBV5-8,CASSPPGRGTEAFF
-,11,TRBV7-9,CASSPNSPLHF
once,11,TRBV7-8,CASSLGGEQFF
-,13,TRBV7-2,CASSLASVVEQYF
few,16,TRBV9,CASSLRLAGGTDTQYF
-,16,TRBV7-9,CASSSLAGGIQETQYF
-,14,TRBV18,CASSILAEAYEQYF
-,16,TRBV18,CASSPPGQGANGELFF
-,16,TRBV5-1,CASSLEGTGISGELFF
-,13,TRBV7-9,CASDTGVSTEAFF
-,19,TRBV7-9,CASSSNNLTGSTLNTEAFF
-,16,TRBV4-1,CASSQVTGGYNSPLHF
-,14,TRBV28,CASTPSSYNSPLHF
-,14,TRBV18,CASSSGQGGYEQYF
-,15,TRBV28,CASTFPGQGAYEQYF
-,16,TRBV7-2,CASSLLGTGAGNTIYF
-,17,TRBV4-1,CASSHRRDRGWGTEAFF
-,12,TRBV6-5,CASSLRGEKRIF
-,13,TRBV27,CASSTGLGTEAFF
once,14,TRBV11-2,CASSLTPGESGYTF
once,14,TRBV19,CASSIETAGNTIYF
-,13,TRBV6-1,CASTYRGSYEQYF
-,14,TRBV7-9,CASSLRTDASPLHF
-,12,TRBV7-9,CASSDREQPQHF
-,17,TRBV13,CASSTELGLYEKTEAFF
-,14,TRBV27,CASSLFSDYTEAFF
-,15,TRBV5-1,CASTPDRVSGNTIYF
-,15,TRBV10-3,CAISEQTGQNTEAFF
few,15,TRBV19,CASSIVGGGAGELFF
-,14,TRBV18,CASSPGTGHYEQYF
-,17,TRBV15,CATSSVSFLANTDTQYF
-,14,TRBV7-9,CASSKTGAEEKLFF
-,15,TRBV6-5,CASSYSPGANEKLFF
-,14,TRBV29-1,CSVVRDRGFGEQFF
-,13,TRBV7-2,CASSFGGGNTIYF
-,14,TRBV7-9,CASSLDREGEKLFF
-,15,TRBV27,CASSFGALSTGELFF
-,16,TRBV15,CATSRDRGYSNQPQHF
few,15,TRBV10-1,CASSERLAGLMEQFF
-,15,TRBV7-9,CASSLLAGVGTEAFF
-,16,TRBV7-9,CASSGDRQGPRETQYF
once,15,TRBV7-9,CASSYAGTGAYEQYF